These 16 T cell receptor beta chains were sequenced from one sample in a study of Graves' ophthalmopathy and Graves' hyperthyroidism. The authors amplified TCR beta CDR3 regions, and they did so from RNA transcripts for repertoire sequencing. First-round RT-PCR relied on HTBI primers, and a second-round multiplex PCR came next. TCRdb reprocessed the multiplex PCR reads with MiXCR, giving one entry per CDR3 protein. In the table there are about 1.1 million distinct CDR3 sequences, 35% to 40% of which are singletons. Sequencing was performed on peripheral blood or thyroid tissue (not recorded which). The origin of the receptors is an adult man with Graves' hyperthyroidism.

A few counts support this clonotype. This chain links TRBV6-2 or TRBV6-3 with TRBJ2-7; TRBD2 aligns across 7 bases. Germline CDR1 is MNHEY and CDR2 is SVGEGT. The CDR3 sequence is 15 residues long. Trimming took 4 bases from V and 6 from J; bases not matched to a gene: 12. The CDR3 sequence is CASSSTSGIRGEQYF. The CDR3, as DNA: TGTGCCAGCAGTTCAACAAGCGGGATTCGTGGCGAGCAGTACTTC.

CDR3 sequence (DNA): TGCGCCAGCAGCCAAGATTACCAGGTTCCAGAGACCCAGTACTTC. Encoded protein: CASSQDYQVPETQYF. The rearrangement links TRBV4-1 to TRBJ2-5; no clear D. The CDR3 length is 15 residues. Deletions cut 0 bases from V and 4 bases from J, with 12 bases between. Germline V lookup: CDR1 MGHRA, CDR2 YSYEKL.

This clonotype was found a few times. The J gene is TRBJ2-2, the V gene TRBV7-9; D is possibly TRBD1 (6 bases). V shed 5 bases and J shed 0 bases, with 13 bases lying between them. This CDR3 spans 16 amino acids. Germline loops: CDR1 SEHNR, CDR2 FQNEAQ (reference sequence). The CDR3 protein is CASSPRGQANTGELFF. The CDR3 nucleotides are TGTGCCAGCAGCCCCCGGGGACAAGCGAACACCGGGGAGCTGTTTTTT.

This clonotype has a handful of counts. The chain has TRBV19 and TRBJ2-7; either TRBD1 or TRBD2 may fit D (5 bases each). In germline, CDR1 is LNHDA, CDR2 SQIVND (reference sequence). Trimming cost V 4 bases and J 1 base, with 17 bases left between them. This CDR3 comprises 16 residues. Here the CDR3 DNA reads TGTGCCAGTAGTAAGCAGGGAGTATCTAGGTCCTACGAGCAGTACTTC. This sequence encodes CASSKQGVSRSYEQYF.

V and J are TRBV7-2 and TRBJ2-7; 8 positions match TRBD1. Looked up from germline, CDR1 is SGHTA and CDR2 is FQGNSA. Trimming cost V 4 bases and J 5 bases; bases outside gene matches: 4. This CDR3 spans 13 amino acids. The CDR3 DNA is TGTGCCAGCAGCTGGACAGGGACCCACGAGCAGTACTTC. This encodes CASSWTGTHEQYF.

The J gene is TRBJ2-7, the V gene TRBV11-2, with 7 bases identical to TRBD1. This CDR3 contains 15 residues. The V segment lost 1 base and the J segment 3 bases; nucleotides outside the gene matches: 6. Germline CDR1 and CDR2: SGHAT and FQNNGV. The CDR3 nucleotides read TGTGCCAGCAGCTTAGGGCAGGGGGAGATCTACGAGCAGTACTTC. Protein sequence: CASSLGQGEIYEQYF.

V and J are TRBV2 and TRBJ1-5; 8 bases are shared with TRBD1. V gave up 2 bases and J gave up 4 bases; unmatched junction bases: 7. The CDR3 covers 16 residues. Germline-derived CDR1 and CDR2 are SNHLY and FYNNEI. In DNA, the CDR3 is TGTGCCAGCAGTGAATTGAGACAGGGGATAAATCAGCCCCAGCATTTT. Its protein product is CASSELRQGINQPQHF.

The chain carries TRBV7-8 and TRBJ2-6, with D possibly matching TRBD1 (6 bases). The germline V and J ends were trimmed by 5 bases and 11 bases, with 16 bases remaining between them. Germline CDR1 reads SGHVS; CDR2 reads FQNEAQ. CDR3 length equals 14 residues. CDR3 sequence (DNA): TGTGCCAGCAGCGAGGGGGTTCTAGCCTACGTCCTGACTTTC. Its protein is CASSEGVLAYVLTF.

Written as DNA, the CDR3 is TGCGCCAGCAGCTTAGCACCGGGACGGATCCATCAGCCCCAGCATTTT. Residues: CASSLAPGRIHQPQHF. The V and J genes are TRBV5-1 and TRBJ1-5; D may be TRBD1 (5 bases). Looked up from germline, CDR1 is SGHRS and CDR2 is YFSETQ. This CDR3 contains 16 residues. The V and J ends lost 2 bases and 5 bases respectively, with 17 bases between them.

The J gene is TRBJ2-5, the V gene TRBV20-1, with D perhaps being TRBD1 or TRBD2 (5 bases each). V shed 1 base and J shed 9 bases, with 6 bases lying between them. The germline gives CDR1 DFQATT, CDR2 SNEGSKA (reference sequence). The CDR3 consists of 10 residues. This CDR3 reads CSARGGAQYF. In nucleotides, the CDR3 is TGCAGTGCTAGAGGAGGGGCCCAGTACTTC.

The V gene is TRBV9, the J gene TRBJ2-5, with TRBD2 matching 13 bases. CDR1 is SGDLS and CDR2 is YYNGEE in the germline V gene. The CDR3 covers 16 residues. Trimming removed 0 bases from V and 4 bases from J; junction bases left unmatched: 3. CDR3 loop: CASSVDGTSGVETQYF. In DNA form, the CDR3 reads TGTGCCAGCAGCGTAGACGGGACTAGCGGGGTAGAGACCCAGTACTTC.

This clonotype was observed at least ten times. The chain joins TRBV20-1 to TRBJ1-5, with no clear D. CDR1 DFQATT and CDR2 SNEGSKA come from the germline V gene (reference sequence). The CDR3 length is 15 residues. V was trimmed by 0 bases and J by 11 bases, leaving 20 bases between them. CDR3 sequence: CSARDRMSGLRSQHF. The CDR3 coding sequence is TGCAGTGCTAGAGACCGGATGTCCGGACTTCGATCCCAGCATTTT.

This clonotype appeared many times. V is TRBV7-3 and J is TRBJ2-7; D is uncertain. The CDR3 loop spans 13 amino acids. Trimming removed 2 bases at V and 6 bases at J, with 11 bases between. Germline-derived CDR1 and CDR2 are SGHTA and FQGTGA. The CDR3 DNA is TGTGCCAGCAGCTTAGGGCCTAGGAGCGAGCAGTACTTC. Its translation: CASSLGPRSEQYF.

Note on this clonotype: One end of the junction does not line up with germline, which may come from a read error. DNA for the CDR3: TGTGCCAGCAGCCAAGCGCAACAGGGGATGATCGCCTACGAGCAGTACTTC. It encodes CASSQAQQGMIAYEQYF. This chain links TRBV4-1 with TRBJ2-7, with 7 bases lining up with TRBD1. CDR1 is MGHRA, CDR2 YSYEKL, per germline. The CDR3 spans 17 residues.

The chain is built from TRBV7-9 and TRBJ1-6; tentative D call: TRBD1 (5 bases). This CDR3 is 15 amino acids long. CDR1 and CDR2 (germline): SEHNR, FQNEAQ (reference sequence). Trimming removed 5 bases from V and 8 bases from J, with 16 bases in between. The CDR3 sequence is CASSAPQGEHSPLHF. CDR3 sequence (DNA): TGTGCCAGCAGCGCGCCCCAGGGAGAGCATTCACCCCTCCACTTT.

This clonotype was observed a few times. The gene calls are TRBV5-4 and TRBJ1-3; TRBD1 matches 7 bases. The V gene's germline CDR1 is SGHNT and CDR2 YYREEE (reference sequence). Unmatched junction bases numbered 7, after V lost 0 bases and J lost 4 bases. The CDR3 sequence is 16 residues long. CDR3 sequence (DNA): TGTGCCAGCAGCTTGGGACAGGGATTCTCCGGAAACACCATATATTTT. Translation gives CASSLGQGFSGNTIYF.